The 25 T cell receptor beta chains below all came from one sample that was sequenced in a study of T cell responses to AZD1222 COVID-19 vaccine. The table came from immunoSEQ multiplex PCR; TCRdb's copy has only in-frame clones and leaves some out. The table lists 170,000 or so clones, over 75% of them singletons. This sample comprised peripheral blood, obtained on day 0 of AZD1222 vaccination. The origin of the receptors is an adult in good health.

The genes are TRBV10-1 and TRBJ1-5; perhaps TRBD1 as D (5 bases). This CDR3 comprises 13 residues. The germline V gene has CDR1 WNHNN and CDR2 SYGVQD (reference sequence). The V and J ends lost 4 bases and 7 bases respectively, with 11 bases between them. CDR3 sequence: CASSADRGQPQHF. CDR3 DNA: TGCGCCAGCAGTGCCGACCGGGGCCAGCCCCAGCATTTT.

In its sample, this clone was seen once. The CDR3 sequence: CASSLGGLAGPDTQYF. The CDR3 bases are TGTGCCAGCAGCTTGGGGGGACTAGCGGGGCCAGATACGCAGTATTTT. This sequence joins TRBV5-5 and TRBJ2-3, with 13 positions matching TRBD2. The CDR3 has 16 amino acids. V trimming: 0 bases; J trimming: 4 bases; junction bases outside the gene matches: 2. Germline CDR1 SGHKS, CDR2 YYEKEE (reference sequence). The full variable domain, with the rest looked up from reference TRBV5-5 and TRBJ2-3, is DAGVTQSPTHLIKTRGQQVTLRCSPISGHKSVSWYQQVLGQGPQFIFQYYEKEERGRGNFPDRFSARQFPNYSSELNVNALLLGDSALYLCASSLGGLAGPDTQYFGPGTRLTVL.

This chain joins TRBV7-9 and TRBJ1-5, with a possible D match to TRBD1 (6 bases). V dropped 1 base and J dropped 9 bases, with 10 bases sitting between them. CDR1 is SEHNR, CDR2 FQNEAQ, per germline (reference sequence). CDR3 size: 13 residues. CDR3 nucleotide sequence: TGTGCCAGCAGCTTAGGGGTACAGGGGCCCCAGCATTTT. Its protein is CASSLGVQGPQHF. Full variable domain (rest looked up from reference TRBV7-9 and TRBJ1-5): DTGVSQNPRHKITKRGQNVTFRCDPISEHNRLYWYRQTLGQGPEFLTYFQNEAQLEKSRLLSDRFSAERPKGSFSTLEIQRTEQGDSAMYLCASSLGVQGPQHFGDGTRLSIL.

This chain connects TRBV6-5 to TRBJ2-1; D might be TRBD1 or TRBD2, each matching 5 bases. The length of the CDR3 is 14 residues. Trimming stripped 8 bases from V and 6 bases from J, with 17 bases between. In germline, CDR1 is MNHEY, CDR2 SVGAGI. The CDR3 DNA reads as TGTGCCAGCTCCTTACCCGGGGACCCCAATGAGCAGTTCTTC. Translated, it gives CASSLPGDPNEQFF.

The J gene is TRBJ2-1, the V gene TRBV4-2, with 9 bases lining up with TRBD2. CDR1 is LGHNA and CDR2 is YNFKEQ in the germline V gene. The V segment lost 7 bases and the J segment 5 bases; nucleotides outside the gene matches: 9. This CDR3 comprises 15 residues. The CDR3 is CASTRAGGPDNEQFF. CDR3 nucleotide sequence: TGTGCCAGCACCCGCGCGGGGGGGCCCGACAATGAGCAGTTCTTC.

The chain employs TRBV10-3 and TRBJ1-1, with D unresolved. There are 11 residues in the CDR3. The V end was cut by 3 bases, the J end by 3 bases, with 2 bases between. From germline, CDR1 is ENHRY and CDR2 SYGVKD. The CDR3 nucleotides read TGTGCCATCAGTGACCACACTGAAGCTTTCTTT. Encoded protein: CAISDHTEAFF.

The chain couples TRBV19 to TRBJ1-4; D gene ambiguous. The V gene's germline CDR1 is LNHDA and CDR2 SQIVND (reference sequence). V was pared by 5 bases and J by 4 bases, with 11 bases between. The CDR3 sequence is 14 residues long. CDR3 protein: CASSRSAVNEKLFF. The CDR3 DNA reads as TGTGCCAGTAGTCGGTCAGCGGTTAATGAAAAACTGTTTTTT.

Only a few counts were recorded for this clone. The chain joins TRBV9 to TRBJ2-3; D is ambiguous. Trimming left V 0 bases short and J 2 bases short, with 13 bases between. The CDR3 totals 16 residues. Germline CDR1 reads SGDLS; CDR2 reads YYNGEE. This CDR3 is CASSVGLGWVTDTQYF. CDR3 DNA sequence: TGTGCCAGCAGCGTAGGTTTGGGGTGGGTCACAGATACGCAGTATTTT.

The CDR3 reads CASTLTSGGEDTQYF. CDR3 nucleotide sequence: TGTGCCAGCACACTGACTAGCGGGGGGGAGGATACGCAGTATTTT. The rearrangement uses TRBV6-5 and TRBJ2-3, with 14 bases matching TRBD2. The V gene end was trimmed by 7 bases and the J gene end by 6 bases; junction bases not matched to a gene: 6. From germline, CDR1 is MNHEY and CDR2 SVGAGI. The CDR3 contains 15 residues.

The V call is TRBV20-1, the J call TRBJ2-5; a weak D match, TRBD1 (6 bases). The V end was cut by 3 bases, the J end by 5 bases, with 13 bases between. Germline lookup yields CDR1 DFQATT and CDR2 SNEGSKA (reference sequence). The CDR3 is 13 amino acids. The DNA for the CDR3 is TGCAGTGCTAGTATGGGGGCCGGGGAGACCCAGTACTTC. It translates to CSASMGAGETQYF.

CDR3 amino acids: CASSQDRVWGEAFF. The CDR3 DNA follows: TGTGCCAGCAGCCAGGACAGGGTCTGGGGTGAAGCTTTCTTT. This chain uses TRBV7-2 with TRBJ1-1; 8 bases agree with TRBD1. The V and J ends lost 5 bases and 7 bases, in that order; junction bases with no gene match: 9. This CDR3 has 14 amino acids. CDR1 is SGHTA, CDR2 FQGNSA, per germline.

V is TRBV11-2 and J is TRBJ2-1; possible D gene TRBD1, 6 bases. Looked up from germline, CDR1 is SGHAT and CDR2 is FQNNGV. Trimming removed 3 bases at V and 6 bases at J, with 18 bases between. This CDR3 contains 16 residues. Here the CDR3 reads CASSLEYRVSINEQFF. CDR3 sequence (DNA): TGTGCCAGCAGCTTGGAATACAGGGTTTCGATCAATGAGCAGTTCTTC.

The V gene is TRBV28, the J gene TRBJ1-2, with 11 bases matching TRBD1. V shed 2 bases, J shed 7 bases, and the junction held 9 bases outside the gene matches. The germline gives CDR1 MDHEN, CDR2 SYDVKM. The CDR3 sequence is 16 residues long. The CDR3 reads CASSLGRTGGTSGYTF. CDR3 DNA: TGTGCCAGCAGTTTAGGGCGGACAGGGGGCACGTCTGGCTACACCTTC.

The gene calls are TRBV11-3 and TRBJ2-3; D call uncertain. There are 14 residues in the CDR3. CDR1 is SGHNT, CDR2 YENEEA, per germline. V was clipped by 2 bases and J by 2 bases, with 8 bases between them. Here the CDR3 reads CASSLNGNTDTQYF. In nucleotides, the CDR3 is TGTGCCAGCAGCTTAAACGGAAACACAGATACGCAGTATTTT.

The rearrangement uses TRBV5-6 and TRBJ1-3, with D perhaps matching TRBD1 (6 bases). V was shortened by 4 bases and J by 4 bases, with 18 bases between the two germline ends. The germline CDR1 and CDR2 sequences are SGHDT and YYEEEE. This CDR3 has 16 residues. The CDR3 loop reads CASSLRGGLMGNTIYF. In DNA form, the CDR3 reads TGTGCCAGCAGCCTAAGGGGGGGCTTGATGGGAAACACCATATATTTT.

The chain uses TRBV6-2 or TRBV6-3 and TRBJ1-3; D is unresolved. V lost 5 bases and J lost 3, with 8 bases in between. The germline gives CDR1 MNHEY, CDR2 SVGEGT. The CDR3 runs 13 residues. CDR3: CASSGAGGNTIYF. CDR3 DNA sequence: TGTGCCAGCAGTGGTGCCGGTGGAAACACCATATATTTT.

This clone is a singleton in its sample. This chain links TRBV28 with TRBJ1-5; D uncertain. Trimming removed 5 bases from V and 3 bases from J, with 17 bases in between. The length of the CDR3 is 16 residues. Germline V gene data show CDR1 as MDHEN and CDR2 as SYDVKM. The CDR3 protein is CASSQIAAGYNQPQHF. CDR3 coding DNA: TGTGCCAGCAGTCAAATAGCCGCCGGGTACAATCAGCCCCAGCATTTT.

The chain recombines TRBV3-1 (or the pseudogene TRBV3-2) with TRBJ1-3, with TRBD1 as a possible D gene (5 bases). This CDR3 comprises 14 residues. The germline gives CDR1 LGHDT, CDR2 YNNKEL (reference sequence). V was shortened by 2 bases and J by 4 bases, with 9 bases between the two germline ends. The CDR3 region is CASSQRQPGNTIYF. DNA of the CDR3: TGTGCCAGCAGCCAAAGACAGCCGGGAAACACCATATATTTT.

V is TRBV6-1 and J is TRBJ2-1; 11 bases fit TRBD2. The V gene's germline CDR1 is MNHNS and CDR2 SASEGT. This CDR3 comprises 16 residues. The ends lost 4 bases at V and 4 bases at J; junction bases unmatched: 6. CDR3 nucleotides: TGTGCCAGCAGTGTAAGACTAGCGGGAACTTACAATGAGCAGTTCTTC. It translates to CASSVRLAGTYNEQFF.

The chain carries TRBV7-6 and TRBJ1-5, with 7 bases aligning to TRBD1. Germline CDR1 SGHVS, CDR2 FNYEAQ. The V gene end was trimmed by 5 bases and the J gene end by 4 bases; junction bases not matched to a gene: 5. The CDR3 extends over 14 amino acids. CDR3 amino acids: CASSTGTVNQPQHF. The CDR3 region has the DNA TGTGCCAGCAGCACCGGGACAGTGAATCAGCCCCAGCATTTT. Based on the CDR3 plus reference TRBV7-6 and TRBJ1-5, the full variable domain is GAGVSQSPRYKVTKRGQDVALRCDPISGHVSLYWYRQALGQGPEFLTYFNYEAQQDKSGLPNDRFSAERPEGSISTLTIQRTEQRDSAMYRCASSTGTVNQPQHFGDGTRLSIL.

In DNA, the CDR3 is TGTGCCAGCAGCTTACCAGGGCGGGGAAACACCATATATTTT. Amino acid sequence: CASSLPGRGNTIYF. The chain uses TRBV7-9 and TRBJ1-3; a weak D match, TRBD1 (5 bases). This CDR3 is 14 amino acids long. CDR1 is SEHNR and CDR2 is FQNEAQ in the germline V gene (reference sequence). Deletions cut 2 bases from V and 4 bases from J, with 9 bases between.

V usage is TRBV5-1 and J usage is TRBJ1-2; 7 bases fit TRBD1. V was pared by 0 bases and J by 1 base, with 3 bases of the junction left unmatched. The CDR3 is 15 amino acids. Germline V gene data show CDR1 as SGHRS and CDR2 as YFSETQ. In nucleotides, the CDR3 is TGCGCCAGCAGCTTGGGGGACAGTAATAACTATGGCTACACCTTC. It translates to CASSLGDSNNYGYTF.

V gene TRBV7-2 combines with J gene TRBJ2-5; D is unresolved. This CDR3 comprises 14 residues. CDR1 and CDR2 from the germline V gene are SGHTA and FQGNSA. With 0 bases removed from V and 4 bases from J, the gap between germline ends came to 9 bases. The CDR3 spells CASSLARMLETQYF. The DNA of the CDR3 is TGTGCCAGCAGCTTAGCGAGGATGTTAGAGACCCAGTACTTC. Variable domain in full (rest from reference TRBV7-2 and TRBJ2-5): GAGVSQSPSNKVTEKGKDVELRCDPISGHTALYWYRQSLGQGLEFLIYFQGNSAPDKSGLPSDRFSAERTGGSVSTLTIQRTQQEDSAVYLCASSLARMLETQYFGPGTRLLVL.

A single count supports this clone. The rearrangement links TRBV7-9 to TRBJ2-7; D not resolved. The CDR3 has 13 residues. Germline V lookup: CDR1 SEHNR, CDR2 FQNEAQ (reference sequence). The V end was cut by 4 bases, the J end by 3 bases, with 10 bases between. The chain's CDR3 is CASSSRPGYEQYF. The CDR3 bases are TGTGCCAGCAGCTCCCGTCCAGGCTACGAGCAGTACTTC.

The V call is TRBV6-4, the J call TRBJ2-1; D gene uncertain. Germline V gene sequence: CDR1 MRHNA, CDR2 SNTAGT. The CDR3 spans 14 residues. V shed 0 bases and J shed 8 bases, with 11 bases lying between them. The CDR3 region is CASSDSMGSHEQFF. The DNA for the CDR3 is TGTGCCAGCAGTGACTCGATGGGTTCCCATGAGCAGTTCTTC.